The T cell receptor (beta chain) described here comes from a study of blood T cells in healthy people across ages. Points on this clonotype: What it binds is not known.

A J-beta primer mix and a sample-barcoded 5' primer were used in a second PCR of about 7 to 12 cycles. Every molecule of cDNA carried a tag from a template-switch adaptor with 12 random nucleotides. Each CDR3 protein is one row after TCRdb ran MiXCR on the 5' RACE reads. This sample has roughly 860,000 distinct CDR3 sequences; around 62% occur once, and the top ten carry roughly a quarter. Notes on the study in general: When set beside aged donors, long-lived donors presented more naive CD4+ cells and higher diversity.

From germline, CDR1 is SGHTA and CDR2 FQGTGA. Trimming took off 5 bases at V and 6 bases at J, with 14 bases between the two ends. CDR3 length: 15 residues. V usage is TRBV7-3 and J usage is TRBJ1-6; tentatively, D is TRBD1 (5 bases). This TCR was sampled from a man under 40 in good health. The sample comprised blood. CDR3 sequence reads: CASSPSGRRNSPLHF. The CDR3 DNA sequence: TGTGCCAGCAGCCCATCGGGACGTCGTAATTCACCCCTCCACTTT.